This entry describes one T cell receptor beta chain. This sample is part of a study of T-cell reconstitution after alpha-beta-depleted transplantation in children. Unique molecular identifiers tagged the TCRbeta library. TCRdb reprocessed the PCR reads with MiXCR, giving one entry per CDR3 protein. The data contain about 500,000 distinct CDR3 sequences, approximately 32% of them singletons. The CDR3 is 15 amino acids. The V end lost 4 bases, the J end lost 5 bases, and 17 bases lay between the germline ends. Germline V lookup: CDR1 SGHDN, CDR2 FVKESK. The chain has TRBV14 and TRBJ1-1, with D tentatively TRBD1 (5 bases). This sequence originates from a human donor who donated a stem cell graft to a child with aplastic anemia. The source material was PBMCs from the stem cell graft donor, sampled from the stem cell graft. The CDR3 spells CASSPPGGVGTEAFF. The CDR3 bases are TGTGCCAGCAGCCCCCCGGGGGGGGTCGGAACTGAAGCTTTCTTT. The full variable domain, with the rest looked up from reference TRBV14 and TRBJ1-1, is EAGVTQFPSHSVIEKGQTVTLRCDPISGHDNLYWYRRVMGKEIKFLLHFVKESKQDESGMPNNRFLAERTGGTYSTLKVQPAELEDSGVYFCASSPPGGVGTEAFFGQGTRLTVV.